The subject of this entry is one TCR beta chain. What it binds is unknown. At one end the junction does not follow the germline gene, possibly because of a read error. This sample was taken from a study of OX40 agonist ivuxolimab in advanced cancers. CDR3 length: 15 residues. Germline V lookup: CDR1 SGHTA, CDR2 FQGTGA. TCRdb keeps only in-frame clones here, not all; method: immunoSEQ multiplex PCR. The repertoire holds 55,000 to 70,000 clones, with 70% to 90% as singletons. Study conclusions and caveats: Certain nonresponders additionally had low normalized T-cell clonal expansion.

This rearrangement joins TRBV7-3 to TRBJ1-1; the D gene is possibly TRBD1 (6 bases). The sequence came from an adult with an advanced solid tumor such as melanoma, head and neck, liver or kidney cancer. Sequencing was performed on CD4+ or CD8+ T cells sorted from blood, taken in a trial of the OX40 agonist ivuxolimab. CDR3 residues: CTSTQGPGANTEAFF. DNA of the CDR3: TGTACCAGCACCCAGGGCCCGGGGGCGAACACTGAAGCTTTCTTT.